This TCR beta chain was recorded in a study of CXCR3-negative and CXCR3-positive naive CD8 T cells. The study made its TRB cDNA libraries by 5' RACE, adding UMI labels. For each CDR3 protein, TCRdb gives one entry from its re-call of the 5' RACE reads, without DNA. The sample includes about 150,000 distinct CDR3 sequences. General study points: TRB CDR3s of CXCR3-positive naive cells were more hydrophobic than those of CXCR3-negative naive cells.

Germline V lookup: CDR1 SQVTM, CDR2 ANQGSEA. This CDR3 is 15 amino acids long. Comments on this clonotype: Its target is not known.

This clonotype was obtained from a human donor in good health. Some clones in this sample may be carry-over from other donors' samples. The rearrangement joins TRBV29-1 to TRBJ2-7; there is no DNA to check the TCRdb D call of TRBD1. The sample consisted of naive CXCR3+ CD8+ T cells from blood. The sample's subset: CD45RO-CCR7+CD27+CD95- naive CD8+ T cells expressing CXCR3 (TNR3+). CDR3 loop: CSVEDRTGGPYEQYF.